Listed below are T cell receptor beta chains from one sample, sequenced in a study of blood T cells in healthy people across ages. Via MiXCR, TCRdb re-called the 5' RACE reads, giving one row per CDR3 protein. The sample consists of 800,000 to 950,000 distinct CDR3 sequences, roughly 50% of them appearing once. Sequences were obtained from blood. All receptors come from a man aged 25-45 years in good health. Each CDR3 is given with its conserved first and last residue. The order of the fields is V gene, clone size, D gene, J gene, CDR3 protein, CDR3 DNA. D genes are given only for firm matches. Expanded clones are given a class, and other clones once, few, many or no size at all.

V: TRBV15
size: .
D: .
J: TRBJ2-3
CDR3: CATSREGGGKDTQYF
DNA: TGTGCCACCAGCAGAGAGGGCGGTGGAAAGGATACGCAGTATTTT

V: TRBV14
size: once
D: .
J: TRBJ2-3
CDR3: CASSLANPGTDTQYF
DNA: TGTGCCAGCAGCCTAGCTAATCCAGGGACCGATACGCAGTATTTT

V: TRBV6-5
size: .
D: .
J: TRBJ2-7
CDR3: CASSPTEENERYF
DNA: TGTGCCAGCAGTCCTACTGAGGAGAATGAGCGGTACTTC

V: TRBV6-5
size: .
D: .
J: TRBJ1-6
CDR3: CASSRTLGTYNSPLHF
DNA: TGTGCCAGCAGTCGTACCCTAGGTACCTATAATTCACCCCTCCACTTT

V: TRBV6-2/TRBV6-3
size: .
D: .
J: TRBJ2-7
CDR3: CASGQQVAPYEQYF
DNA: TGTGCCAGCGGCCAACAGGTAGCGCCCTACGAGCAGTACTTC

V: TRBV12-3/TRBV12-4
size: .
D: .
J: TRBJ2-7
CDR3: CANSSSGSYEQYF
DNA: TGTGCCAACAGTTCATCCGGGAGCTACGAGCAGTACTTC

V: TRBV9
size: .
D: .
J: TRBJ2-7
CDR3: CASSPDSRSYEQYF
DNA: TGTGCCAGCAGCCCCGACAGTCGATCCTACGAGCAGTACTTC

V: TRBV28
size: .
D: TRBD2
J: TRBJ2-7
CDR3: CASSSIAGGSYEQYF
DNA: TGTGCCAGCAGTTCCATAGCGGGGGGCTCCTACGAGCAGTACTTC

V: TRBV9
size: .
D: TRBD2
J: TRBJ2-1
CDR3: CASSGRGGNEQFF
DNA: TGTGCCAGTTCGGGGCGGGGGGGGAATGAGCAGTTCTTC

V: TRBV29-1
size: .
D: TRBD1
J: TRBJ2-7
CDR3: CSAVVAGGYEQYF
DNA: TGCAGCGCTGTCGTGGCAGGGGGTTACGAGCAGTACTTC

V: TRBV4-2
size: .
D: .
J: TRBJ1-2
CDR3: CASSQSDGYTF
DNA: TGTGCCAGCAGCCAGTCGGATGGCTACACCTTC

V: TRBV9
size: .
D: TRBD2
J: TRBJ2-3
CDR3: CASSVRDYGTDTQYF
DNA: TGTGCCAGCAGCGTAAGGGACTATGGGACAGATACGCAGTATTTT

V: TRBV20-1
size: few
D: .
J: TRBJ2-3
CDR3: CSAADLSTDTQYF
DNA: TGCAGCGCCGCGGACCTCAGCACAGATACGCAGTATTTT

V: TRBV29-1
size: .
D: TRBD2
J: TRBJ2-3
CDR3: CSARTSGVKDTQYF
DNA: TGCAGCGCGAGGACTAGTGGGGTCAAAGATACGCAGTATTTT

V: TRBV6-1
size: .
D: TRBD2
J: TRBJ2-1
CDR3: CASRPGLAVSYNEQFF
DNA: TGTGCCAGCAGACCAGGACTAGCGGTGTCCTACAATGAGCAGTTCTTC

V: TRBV12-3/TRBV12-4
size: .
D: TRBD1
J: TRBJ1-1
CDR3: CASSLSSGGTEAFF
DNA: TGTGCCAGCAGTTTATCTTCAGGGGGCACTGAAGCTTTCTTT

V: TRBV18
size: few
D: .
J: TRBJ2-7
CDR3: CASSPPFNFGPSRNEQYF
DNA: TGTGCCAGCTCACCACCCTTTAATTTCGGCCCGTCTCGTAACGAGCAGTACTTC

V: TRBV27
size: many
D: .
J: TRBJ1-2
CDR3: CASTPVSYGYTF
DNA: TGTGCCAGCACTCCGGTCTCCTATGGCTACACCTTC

V: TRBV2
size: few
D: .
J: TRBJ2-1
CDR3: CASNLQGLEQFF
DNA: TGTGCCAGCAACCTACAAGGGCTTGAGCAGTTCTTC

V: TRBV3-1
size: once
D: TRBD1
J: TRBJ2-6
CDR3: CASSHETGGSGANVLTF
DNA: TGTGCCAGCAGCCATGAGACAGGGGGATCTGGGGCCAACGTCCTGACTTTC

V: TRBV9
size: .
D: TRBD2
J: TRBJ2-3
CDR3: CASNLPAGATDTQYF
DNA: TGTGCCAGCAACTTGCCAGCGGGGGCCACAGATACGCAGTATTTT

V: TRBV4-3
size: .
D: TRBD1
J: TRBJ2-1
CDR3: CASSPNTGGSSGEQFF
DNA: TGCGCCAGCAGCCCCAACACAGGGGGCTCTTCGGGTGAGCAGTTCTTC

V: TRBV28
size: few
D: TRBD1
J: TRBJ2-1
CDR3: CASSLLDRGVTSYNEQFF
DNA: TGTGCCAGCAGTTTATTAGACAGGGGTGTTACCTCCTACAATGAGCAGTTCTTC

V: TRBV11-2
size: few
D: .
J: TRBJ2-1
CDR3: CASSLAGGGNYNEQFF
DNA: TGTGCCAGCAGCTTAGCAGGTGGGGGGAACTACAATGAGCAGTTCTTC

V: TRBV3-1
size: .
D: .
J: TRBJ2-3
CDR3: CASSQDLASRTYF
DNA: TGTGCCAGCAGCCAAGATTTGGCCTCCCGCACGTATTTT

V: TRBV4-1
size: .
D: .
J: TRBJ2-5
CDR3: CASSQEVTRGQETQYF
DNA: TGCGCCAGCAGCCAAGAAGTAACCAGGGGTCAAGAGACCCAGTACTTC

V: TRBV20-1
size: .
D: TRBD1
J: TRBJ1-4
CDR3: CSATTGTGSEKLFF
DNA: TGCAGTGCGACGACCGGGACAGGGAGTGAAAAACTGTTTTTT

V: TRBV20-1
size: few
D: .
J: TRBJ2-7
CDR3: CSANPTERLTEQYF
DNA: TGCAGTGCAAACCCGACAGAGAGGCTCACCGAGCAGTACTTC

V: TRBV28
size: .
D: TRBD2
J: TRBJ2-3
CDR3: CASSLSLAGGPGDTQYF
DNA: TGTGCCAGCAGTTTATCCCTAGCGGGGGGGCCAGGAGATACGCAGTATTTT

V: TRBV4-1
size: .
D: .
J: TRBJ2-7
CDR3: CASSQVLGYEQYF
DNA: TGCGCCAGCAGCCAAGTTCTCGGGTACGAGCAGTACTTC

V: TRBV11-3
size: .
D: TRBD1
J: TRBJ2-1
CDR3: CASSPRGSGTVQQFF
DNA: TGTGCCAGCAGCCCTCGAGGCTCCGGGACAGTTCAACAGTTCTTC

V: TRBV2
size: .
D: .
J: TRBJ1-5
CDR3: CASSADNNQPQHF
DNA: TGTGCCAGCAGTGCGGATAACAATCAGCCCCAGCATTTT

V: TRBV5-1
size: .
D: TRBD2
J: TRBJ2-2
CDR3: CASSSAGLRSFSRELFF
DNA: TGCGCCAGCAGTTCAGCGGGGTTGAGATCTTTTTCCAGGGAGCTGTTTTTT

V: TRBV6-2/TRBV6-3
size: .
D: .
J: TRBJ2-7
CDR3: CASHRDLPTYEQYF
DNA: TGTGCCAGCCATCGGGACTTACCCACCTACGAGCAGTACTTC

V: TRBV20-1
size: .
D: TRBD2
J: TRBJ2-3
CDR3: CSARVSGGGDTQYF
DNA: TGCAGTGCTAGAGTTAGCGGGGGAGGAGATACGCAGTATTTT

V: TRBV5-1
size: .
D: .
J: TRBJ1-2
CDR3: CASSLETDYGYTF
DNA: TGCGCCAGCAGCTTGGAAACAGATTATGGCTACACCTTC

V: TRBV28
size: .
D: .
J: TRBJ2-1
CDR3: CASSPLRGAYNEQFF
DNA: TGTGCCAGCAGTCCCCTGCGGGGTGCCTACAATGAGCAGTTCTTC

V: TRBV2
size: once
D: TRBD2
J: TRBJ2-3
CDR3: CASSQLAGGSNTQYF
DNA: TGTGCCAGCAGCCAACTAGCGGGGGGATCAAATACGCAGTATTTT

V: TRBV6-2/TRBV6-3
size: .
D: TRBD2
J: TRBJ2-1
CDR3: CASSYRLAGGLQGGNEQFF
DNA: TGTGCCAGCAGTTATCGACTAGCGGGGGGCCTTCAGGGAGGCAATGAGCAGTTCTTC

V: TRBV6-5
size: .
D: .
J: TRBJ1-6
CDR3: CASRDLGTPLHF
DNA: TGTGCCAGCCGGGACCTAGGTACACCCCTCCACTTT

V: TRBV9
size: many
D: TRBD2
J: TRBJ2-7
CDR3: CASSVGSGGYEQYF
DNA: TGTGCCAGCAGCGTAGGGAGCGGGGGTTACGAGCAGTACTTC

V: TRBV20-1
size: few
D: .
J: TRBJ1-2
CDR3: CSASFGTEYGYTF
DNA: TGCAGTGCTAGTTTTGGCACAGAGTATGGCTACACCTTC

V: TRBV20-1
size: few
D: TRBD2
J: TRBJ2-5
CDR3: CSAGRGGSETQYF
DNA: TGCAGTGCAGGCCGGGGGGGGTCAGAGACCCAGTACTTC

V: TRBV29-1
size: few
D: .
J: TRBJ1-1
CDR3: CSVAQGMNTEAFF
DNA: TGCAGCGTCGCCCAGGGAATGAACACTGAAGCTTTCTTT

V: TRBV5-1
size: few
D: TRBD1
J: TRBJ1-4
CDR3: CASSSTGTATNEKLFF
DNA: TGCGCCAGCAGCTCTACCGGGACAGCAACTAATGAAAAGCTGTTTTTT

V: TRBV4-2
size: few
D: .
J: TRBJ1-2
CDR3: CASSQGTNHGYTF
DNA: TGTGCCAGCAGCCAAGGGACCAACCATGGCTACACCTTC

V: TRBV6-5
size: few
D: .
J: TRBJ1-2
CDR3: CASSYSLQGHYGYTF
DNA: TGTGCCAGCAGTTACTCCCTACAGGGTCACTATGGCTACACCTTC

V: TRBV4-1
size: once
D: .
J: TRBJ1-4
CDR3: CASSQGTGRVTNEKPFF
DNA: TGCGCCAGCAGCCAAGGTACAGGGAGGGTCACTAATGAAAAACCGTTTTTT

V: TRBV3-1
size: .
D: .
J: TRBJ2-1
CDR3: CASRGGGPMPRNEQFF
DNA: TGTGCCAGCAGGGGCGGAGGACCGATGCCACGGAATGAGCAGTTCTTC

V: TRBV28
size: .
D: .
J: TRBJ2-1
CDR3: CASSLIPPNSDKQFF
DNA: TGTGCCAGCAGTTTGATCCCACCAAACAGCGATAAACAGTTCTTC

V: TRBV9
size: .
D: .
J: TRBJ2-7
CDR3: CASSGTLGGEQYF
DNA: TGTGCCAGCAGCGGGACTCTGGGGGGCGAGCAGTACTTC

V: TRBV4-3
size: few
D: .
J: TRBJ2-7
CDR3: CASSQDRGYFEQYF
DNA: TGCGCCAGCAGCCAAGACAGGGGCTACTTTGAGCAGTACTTC

V: TRBV6-2/TRBV6-3
size: few
D: TRBD1
J: TRBJ1-5
CDR3: CASSSPGGWEPQHF
DNA: TGTGCCAGCAGTTCCCCAGGGGGCTGGGAGCCCCAGCATTTT